Listed below are T cell receptor beta chains from one sample, sequenced in a study of blood T cell repertoires in COVID-19. Assay used: immunoSEQ multiplex PCR; TCRdb lists only in-frame clones, some missing. The table includes just under 30,000 clones, over 75% detected once. The sequencing sample was made of peripheral blood. The receptors shown here come from an elderly man with acute or convalescent COVID-19. Both conserved end residues are part of each CDR3. Each record gives: CDR3 length, D gene, V gene, J gene, clone size, CDR3 DNA, CDR3 protein. The D gene is left open where the match is weak. A row's size may be missing; if present it is once, few, many or a size class.

15,TRBD1,TRBV15,TRBJ1-3,-,TGTGCCACCAGCAGAGACGGGACAGTAATGGACACCATATATTTT,CATSRDGTVMDTIYF
15,-,TRBV7-3,TRBJ2-1,-,TGTGCCAGCAGCCTATCCTCTGTGGCGGGCTATGAGCAGTTCTTC,CASSLSSVAGYEQFF
14,-,TRBV27,TRBJ2-3,-,TGTGCCAGCAGTTTGCCCGACTTCACAGATACGCAGTATTTT,CASSLPDFTDTQYF
12,TRBD1,TRBV5-4,TRBJ1-1,-,TGTGCCAGCAGCTTGGACCGACAGGGAGCTTTCTTT,CASSLDRQGAFF
15,-,TRBV2,TRBJ1-5,-,TGTGCCAGCAGTTCCCAAGGGGGGGAGGATCAGCCCCAGCATTTT,CASSSQGGEDQPQHF
14,-,TRBV7-8,TRBJ1-2,few,TGTGCCAGCAGCTTCAGAGGGCGAGACTATGGCTACACCTTC,CASSFRGRDYGYTF
13,TRBD2,TRBV19,TRBJ2-5,-,TGTGCCAGTAGTATCGGGGGAGGGGAGACCCAGTACTTC,CASSIGGGETQYF
14,-,TRBV19,TRBJ1-2,once,TGTGCCAGTAACCGACAGGTTGAATCTCTTGGCTACACCTTC,CASNRQVESLGYTF
14,TRBD1,TRBV7-9,TRBJ2-5,-,TGTGCCAGCAGTCGTGACAGGGTCCAAGAGACCCAGTACTTC,CASSRDRVQETQYF
15,-,TRBV4-2,TRBJ1-1,-,TGTGCCAGCAGCCAGCAGACAGATCGCGGCACTGAAGCTTTCTTT,CASSQQTDRGTEAFF
16,TRBD1,TRBV19,TRBJ1-6,-,TGTGCCAGTAGTATAAGGGGTGGACAGGGGCATTCACCCCTCCACTTT,CASSIRGGQGHSPLHF
14,TRBD1,TRBV19,TRBJ2-3,once,TGTGCCAGTAGTTTAACAGGGGGCAGAGATACGCAGTATTTT,CASSLTGGRDTQYF
13,-,TRBV7-9,TRBJ2-5,few,TGTGCCAGCAGCTCAATGTCGGCCGGGGCCCAGTACTTC,CASSSMSAGAQYF
16,TRBD2,TRBV9,TRBJ2-1,-,TGTGCCAGCAGCGTAGGTCTAGCGGGGGTCATGAATGAGCAGTTCTTC,CASSVGLAGVMNEQFF
13,TRBD1,TRBV11-2,TRBJ1-1,once,TGTGCCAGCAGCCTAACAGGACAGGGGGAAGCTTTCTTT,CASSLTGQGEAFF
16,-,TRBV3-1/TRBV3-2,TRBJ2-1,-,TGTGCCAGCAGCCAAGGGCTGACTAGGGGTTTCAATGAGCAGTTCTTC,CASSQGLTRGFNEQFF
19,TRBD1,TRBV3-1/TRBV3-2,TRBJ1-1,-,TGTGCCAGCAGCCTAACCCCGGGACAGCGAGCCAGAATGAACACTGAAGCTTTCTTT,CASSLTPGQRARMNTEAFF
13,-,TRBV18,TRBJ1-6,-,TGTGCCAGCTCACCTTCTCGGGATTCACCCCTCCACTTT,CASSPSRDSPLHF
12,-,TRBV7-8,TRBJ2-7,-,TGTGCCAGCAGCGGGCTCTCCTACGAGCAGTACTTC,CASSGLSYEQYF
16,-,TRBV3-1/TRBV3-2,TRBJ1-3,-,TGTGCCAGCAGTCCCTACAGTGGTACCTCCAGAAACACCATATATTTT,CASSPYSGTSRNTIYF
16,-,TRBV5-4,TRBJ1-3,-,TGTGCCAGCAGCTTGGAACAGGGAGTCTCTGGAAACACCATATATTTT,CASSLEQGVSGNTIYF
16,-,TRBV12-2,TRBJ1-5,once,TGTGCAAGTCGCCATTCGACAGGACGGGGAAATCAGCCCCAGCATTTT,CASRHSTGRGNQPQHF
15,-,TRBV2,TRBJ1-5,-,TGTGCCAGCAGTGTACAGGTAAATAGCAATCAGCCCCAGCATTTT,CASSVQVNSNQPQHF
16,-,TRBV18,TRBJ1-2,-,TGTGCCAGCTCACCCTCCGCCAGGCCAGCTAACTATGGCTACACCTTC,CASSPSARPANYGYTF
13,TRBD1,TRBV29-1,TRBJ1-1,-,TGCAGCGTTCATAAGGGGGCGGACACTGAAGCTTTCTTT,CSVHKGADTEAFF
15,-,TRBV27,TRBJ1-4,-,TGTGCCAGCAGTTTCTCCTCGGGGAGCGGGGAAAAACTGTTTTTT,CASSFSSGSGEKLFF
13,-,TRBV29-1,TRBJ2-1,-,TGCAGCGTTGGAGATAGTCGGTACAATGAGCAGTTCTTC,CSVGDSRYNEQFF
14,TRBD2,TRBV11-2,TRBJ2-3,-,TGTGCCAGCAGCCCGGGACTACCGGGGGATACGCAGTATTTT,CASSPGLPGDTQYF
16,-,TRBV9,TRBJ2-2,-,TGTGCCAGCAGCCCTTGGACGGGAATTAACACCGGGGAGCTGTTTTTT,CASSPWTGINTGELFF
14,-,TRBV9,TRBJ1-6,-,TGTGCCAGCAGCGTAAGGGGTGGCAATTCACCCCTCCACTTT,CASSVRGGNSPLHF
12,TRBD1,TRBV7-9,TRBJ2-7,-,TGTGCCAGCACGGGACAGGGGTACGAGCAGTACTTC,CASTGQGYEQYF
15,-,TRBV27,TRBJ2-1,-,TGTGCCAGCACCCTCCTGACAGGCTCCTACAATGAGCAGTTCTTC,CASTLLTGSYNEQFF
14,-,TRBV7-9,TRBJ1-4,-,TGTGCCAGCAGCTTAAGGGGATACGACGAAAAACTGTTTTTT,CASSLRGYDEKLFF
16,-,TRBV15,TRBJ1-2,-,TGTGCCACCAGCAGAGATCTGGGCAGGAATAACTATGGCTACACCTTC,CATSRDLGRNNYGYTF
18,-,TRBV19,TRBJ1-3,-,TGTGCCAGTAGAGGAGCTATAGCAGCCCGCTTCTCTGGAAACACCATATATTTT,CASRGAIAARFSGNTIYF
15,-,TRBV5-6,TRBJ1-5,few,TGTGCCAGCAGCTTCCGGGGTAATAGCAATCAGCCCCAGCATTTT,CASSFRGNSNQPQHF
15,TRBD2,TRBV19,TRBJ2-7,-,TGTGCCAGTAGCTTGGCTAGCGGGAGTTCCTACGAGCAGTACTTC,CASSLASGSSYEQYF
13,-,TRBV6-2/TRBV6-3,TRBJ2-7,-,TGTGCCAGCAGCTTACAGAGCTCCTACGAGCAGTACTTC,CASSLQSSYEQYF
18,TRBD2,TRBV4-2,TRBJ2-3,once,TGTGCCAGCAGCCTGACCGGGACTAGCGGGGGGGCGGCAGATACGCAGTATTTT,CASSLTGTSGGAADTQYF
13,TRBD1,TRBV2,TRBJ1-2,-,TGTGCCAGCAGTAGACAGGGTACCTATGGCTACACCTTC,CASSRQGTYGYTF
15,-,TRBV11-2,TRBJ2-2,-,TGTGCCAGCAGCGTACAGTTCGCGAACACCGGGGAGCTGTTTTTT,CASSVQFANTGELFF
18,TRBD1,TRBV4-1,TRBJ1-2,-,TGCGCCAGCAGCCAAGATGGGACCGGGACAGGGGGCGCGAGGGGCTACACCTTC,CASSQDGTGTGGARGYTF
15,-,TRBV24-1,TRBJ1-5,-,TGTGCCACCAGTGAGGGGCGGGGGAGCAATCAGCCCCAGCATTTT,CATSEGRGSNQPQHF
16,TRBD2,TRBV27,TRBJ2-1,-,TGTGCCAGCAGTTTTCTAAAGCGGGGCTCCTACAATGAGCAGTTCTTC,CASSFLKRGSYNEQFF
18,TRBD2,TRBV18,TRBJ2-5,-,TGTGCCAGCTCACGGACTAGCGGGGGGTCCCAGTACCAAGAGACCCAGTACTTC,CASSRTSGGSQYQETQYF
15,-,TRBV6-5,TRBJ1-2,-,TGTGCCAGCAGCTCCACCGGGAGGGGTAGATTTGGCTACACCTTC,CASSSTGRGRFGYTF
15,TRBD2,TRBV5-4,TRBJ2-7,-,TGTGCCAGCAGCTTTGAGGGGCGCGGGGGATACGAGCAGTACTTC,CASSFEGRGGYEQYF
13,TRBD1,TRBV12-3/TRBV12-4,TRBJ1-2,-,TGTGCCAGCAGTCAGACAGGGGCTGGCGGCTACACCTTC,CASSQTGAGGYTF
14,-,TRBV3-1/TRBV3-2,TRBJ1-1,-,TGTGCCAGCAGCCAGAGGGGAGGGGCCACTGAAGCTTTCTTT,CASSQRGGATEAFF
13,TRBD1,TRBV2,TRBJ2-5,-,TGTGCCAGCACTGGGACAGGGTTAGAGACCCAGTACTTC,CASTGTGLETQYF